One and the same sample provided the 23 T cell receptor beta chains below, sequenced in a study of T cell repertoires in cytomegalovirus infection (dated by TCRdb to between 2018 and 2020). Sequencing instrument: Illumina HiSeq 1500. TCRdb reworked the public reads: Q25 trimming with fastp, MiXCR clone assembly, productive beta chains retained. Identical CDR3 protein sequences are pooled into one entry, listed with their most common genes and DNA. The sample has around 630,000 distinct CDR3 sequences on record, 24% of them singletons. Of the sample, 7% to 9% falls within the top ten clones. Material: CD8+ T cells from PBMCs. The receptors were sampled from a human donor in good health (CMV status not recorded). Some clones in this sample may be carry-over from other donors' samples.

This clonotype was counted ten times or more. The J gene is TRBJ1-1, the V gene TRBV12-3 or TRBV12-4, with 11 bases fitting TRBD1. The V and J ends lost 3 bases and 5 bases, in that order; junction bases with no gene match: 5. The CDR3 contains 15 residues. The CDR3 here is CASSFGTGGGTEAFF. Here the CDR3 DNA reads TGTGCCAGCAGTTTTGGGACAGGGGGGGGTACTGAAGCTTTCTTT.

With respect to this clonotype: This may arise from a read error, as a much more abundant clone is one base away. The chain is built from TRBV7-6 and TRBJ2-1; 13 bases are shared with TRBD2. V gave up 5 bases and J gave up 7 bases; unmatched junction bases: 8. Germline V gene lookup returns CDR1 SGHVS and CDR2 FNYEAQ. The CDR3 contains 16 residues. The CDR3 sequence: CASSTPTSGGTNEQFF. The CDR3 DNA reads as TGTGCCAGCAGCACGCCGACTAGCGGGGGGACAAATGAGCAGTTCTTC.

The J gene is TRBJ1-1, the V gene TRBV2; possibly TRBD1 for D (5 bases). CDR1 is SNHLY and CDR2 is FYNNEI in the germline V gene. This CDR3 comprises 15 residues. V lost 7 bases and J 4 bases, leaving 19 bases between the germline ends. As DNA, the CDR3 is TGTGCCAGCATTAGGGGACGGGAGGGGTTCACTGAAGCTTTCTTT. Translated: CASIRGREGFTEAFF.

The CDR3 sequence: CSAGSAEHLAEVYNEQFF. The CDR3, as DNA: TGCAGTGCTGGGTCGGCAGAGCACCTAGCGGAAGTCTACAATGAGCAGTTCTTC. The rearrangement uses TRBV20-1 and TRBJ2-1; TRBD2 agrees at 7 bases. CDR1 is DFQATT, CDR2 SNEGSKA, per germline (reference sequence). V shed 5 bases, J shed 3 bases, and the junction held 19 bases outside the gene matches. The CDR3 extends over 18 amino acids.

The V and J genes are TRBV29-1 and TRBJ2-2; TRBD1 is a possible D gene (6 bases). Germline V gene sequence: CDR1 SQVTM, CDR2 ANQGSEA. Trimming took 8 bases from V and 7 from J, leaving 14 bases between them. The CDR3 loop spans 12 amino acids. CDR3 bases: TGCAGCACTACCCACAGGGTCGGGGAGCTGTTTTTT. Translated, it gives CSTTHRVGELFF.

V gene TRBV28 combines with J gene TRBJ1-4; weak D call: TRBD1 (6 bases). The germline V gene encodes CDR1 MDHEN and CDR2 SYDVKM. The V gene lost 7 bases and the J gene lost 0 bases, with 15 bases spanning the gap. This CDR3 is 16 amino acids long. In nucleotides, the CDR3 is TGTGCCAGCACCACGCCAGGGGCTTCAACTAATGAAAAACTGTTTTTT. Translated, it gives CASTTPGASTNEKLFF.

In this sample, this clonotype turned up many times. The chain joins TRBV7-2 to TRBJ1-2; tentative D call: TRBD1 (6 bases). The CDR3 contains 14 residues. Germline CDR1 is SGHTA and CDR2 is FQGNSA. Trimming cost V 3 bases and J 3 bases, with 11 bases left between them. The CDR3 is CASSLAQGYYGYTF. The CDR3 nucleotides read TGTGCCAGCAGCTTGGCCCAGGGGTACTATGGCTACACCTTC.

CDR3 DNA sequence: TGCAGCGTTGAGCCAGAGTCCTACAATGAGCAGTTCTTC. Protein sequence: CSVEPESYNEQFF. J is TRBJ2-1 and V is TRBV29-1; D is unclear. Trimming removed 3 bases from V and 1 base from J, with 7 bases in between. Germline V gene lookup returns CDR1 SQVTM and CDR2 ANQGSEA. The length of the CDR3 is 13 residues.

The V call is TRBV29-1, the J call TRBJ2-7; TRBD2 matches 7 bases. The germline CDR1 and CDR2 sequences are SQVTM and ANQGSEA. V was clipped by 4 bases and J by 6 bases; unmatched bases: 18. This CDR3 has 16 amino acids. CDR3: CSVVDSGANLPSEQYF. The CDR3 nucleotides are TGCAGCGTTGTCGACAGCGGGGCAAACCTCCCTTCCGAGCAGTACTTC.

The chain couples TRBV6-6 to TRBJ2-1; D gene uncertain. Deletions cut 7 bases from V and 0 bases from J, with 16 bases between. The CDR3 runs to 16 residues. Germline values: CDR1 MNHNY, CDR2 SVGAGI (reference sequence). CDR3 in amino acids: CASTPRTSSSYNEQFF. In DNA, the CDR3 is TGTGCCAGCACCCCCCGAACCTCGAGCTCCTACAATGAGCAGTTCTTC.

The sample holds a few counts of this clonotype. This rearrangement joins TRBV6-2 or TRBV6-3 to TRBJ2-7, with D perhaps assigned TRBD1 or TRBD2 (5 bases each). Germline CDR1 MNHEY, CDR2 SVGEGT. V was trimmed by 7 bases and J by 0 bases, leaving 13 bases between them. The CDR3 totals 14 residues. The CDR3 region is CASTRDGDSYEQYV. CDR3 bases: TGTGCCAGCACCCGGGACGGAGACTCCTACGAGCAGTACGTC.

Here the CDR3 reads CASQTYTDTQYF. The CDR3 region has the DNA TGTGCCAGTCAAACCTACACAGATACGCAGTATTTT. The chain couples TRBV7-9 to TRBJ2-3; the D is unclear. Between the trimmed V and J ends, which lost 9 bases and 2 bases, there was a span of 9 bases. Germline CDR1 SEHNR, CDR2 FQNEAQ (reference sequence). The CDR3 runs to 12 residues.

This clonotype was observed a few times. The V and J genes are TRBV6-6 and TRBJ2-3; 12 nucleotides match TRBD1. CDR3 length: 16 residues. The V gene end was trimmed by 2 bases and the J gene end by 0 bases; junction bases not matched to a gene: 0. Germline V lookup: CDR1 MNHNY, CDR2 SVGAGI (reference sequence). The CDR3 region is CASSYGTGGSTDTQYF. The CDR3 DNA reads as TGTGCCAGCAGTTACGGGACAGGGGGCAGCACAGATACGCAGTATTTT.

There are a few counts of this clonotype. J is TRBJ2-1 and V is TRBV9; no reliable D call. Deletions cut 0 bases from V and 8 bases from J, with 15 bases between. The CDR3 has 15 amino acids. CDR1 is SGDLS and CDR2 is YYNGEE in the germline V gene. The CDR3 sequence is CASSVVVAGRDEQFF. CDR3 in DNA: TGTGCCAGCAGCGTAGTGGTAGCCGGCCGCGATGAGCAGTTCTTC.

There are many counts of this clonotype. V and J are TRBV6-6 and TRBJ2-1; D is uncertain. The ends were cut back, 2 bases at V and 3 bases at J, with 11 bases in the middle. The CDR3 runs 15 residues. Germline V lookup: CDR1 MNHNY, CDR2 SVGAGI (reference sequence). CDR3 nucleotides: TGTGCCAGCAGTTACCGTGGTCCAGGCTACAATGAGCAGTTCTTC. Its protein product is CASSYRGPGYNEQFF.

This clonotype was observed once. The chain combines TRBV12-3 or TRBV12-4 with TRBJ1-6; D remains ambiguous. The CDR3 sequence is 13 residues long. V was pared by 2 bases and J by 14 bases, with 13 bases between. The CDR3 DNA follows: TGTGCCAGCAGTTTACAGGTCGGCTCGGCCCTCCACTTT. Protein sequence: CASSLQVGSALHF.

This chain links TRBV6-5 with TRBJ1-2; TRBD1 might be the D (6 bases). The CDR3 loop spans 16 amino acids. Per the germline V gene, CDR1 is MNHEY and CDR2 is SVGAGI. V was trimmed by 1 base and J by 6 bases, leaving 18 bases between them. In DNA form, the CDR3 reads TGTGCCAGCAGTTACTTGGGACACCTAGATCGCGATGGCTACACCTTC. Its protein product is CASSYLGHLDRDGYTF.

There are a few counts of this clonotype. CDR3 loop: CASMGSSGNTIYF. CDR3 coding DNA: TGCGCCAGCATGGGGAGCTCTGGAAACACCATATATTTT. The chain is built from TRBV4-3 and TRBJ1-3, with D unclear. CDR1 and CDR2 (germline): LGHNA, YSLEER. Trimming left V 7 bases short and J 0 bases short, with 7 bases between. The CDR3 runs 13 residues.

The chain joins TRBV6-6 to TRBJ2-7, with TRBD1 matching over 8 bases. Germline loops: CDR1 MNHNY, CDR2 SVGAGI (reference sequence). After removal of 10 bases from V and 3 bases from J, the junction contained 5 bases not matched to a gene. The CDR3 has 12 amino acids. The CDR3 DNA reads as TGTGCCATTCCCGACAGGGGCTACGAGCAGTACTTC. Protein: CAIPDRGYEQYF.

The chain has TRBV12-3 or TRBV12-4 and TRBJ1-5; TRBD1 is a possible D gene (5 bases). Trimming took off 3 bases at V and 0 bases at J, with 12 bases between the two ends. The CDR3 loop spans 16 amino acids. This chain's CDR3 is CASSLGGDNSNQPQHF. DNA of the CDR3: TGTGCCAGCAGTTTGGGAGGGGATAATAGCAATCAGCCCCAGCATTTT.

V is TRBV11-2 and J is TRBJ2-7; 7 bases are shared with TRBD1. CDR1 and CDR2 (germline): SGHAT, FQNNGV. V lost 0 bases, J lost 1 base, and 6 bases stayed unmatched. This CDR3 has 16 residues. The CDR3 spells CASSLEGDRGSYEQYV. The DNA for the CDR3 is TGTGCCAGCAGCTTAGAGGGGGACAGAGGATCCTACGAGCAGTACGTC.

The V and J genes are TRBV27 and TRBJ2-1; D is ambiguous. This CDR3 has 14 amino acids. V lost 5 bases to trimming and J lost 7 bases, with 15 bases between them. Germline V CDR1 and CDR2: MNHEY, SMNVEV (reference sequence). The CDR3 reads CASSLFTEGNEQFF. The CDR3 DNA reads TGTGCCAGCAGTCTTTTTACTGAAGGTAATGAGCAGTTCTTC.

About this clonotype: At one end, the junction sequence differs from germline, possibly due to a read error. This chain links TRBV7-4 with TRBJ2-3, with D uncertain. This CDR3 is 15 amino acids long. CDR1 and CDR2 from the germline V gene are SGHVT and SQSDAQ. The CDR3 DNA sequence: TGTGTCAGCAGCTTAGTTCTGGGGAGCACAGATACGCAGTATTTT. Translation: CVSSLVLGSTDTQYF.